This T cell receptor (beta chain) was found in a study of cytotoxic CD8 clonotypes in ibrutinib-treated CLL. Sequencing was performed with immunoSEQ multiplex PCR; in TCRdb, only in-frame clones are kept and a portion is missing. The sample lists some 200,000 clones, 79% occurring once. V lost 0 bases to trimming and J lost 2 bases, with 15 bases between them. The CDR3 is made up of 16 amino acids. The V gene's germline CDR1 is SGHRS and CDR2 YFSETQ. The sample here was PBMCs, taken after 12 months of ibrutinib treatment. This chain links TRBV5-1 with TRBJ2-7; either TRBD1 or TRBD2 may fit D (6 bases each). This TCR came from a human donor with chronic lymphocytic leukemia. The CDR3 DNA sequence: TGCGCCAGCAGCTTGGGACCCCTCGGGGGCACCTACGAGCAGTACTTC. Protein product: CASSLGPLGGTYEQYF. Variable domain in full (rest from reference TRBV5-1 and TRBJ2-7): KAGVTQTPRYLIKTRGQQVTLSCSPISGHRSVSWYQQTPGQGLQFLFEYFSETQRNKGNFPGRFSGRQFSNSRSEMNVSTLELGDSALYLCASSLGPLGGTYEQYFGPGTRLTVT.